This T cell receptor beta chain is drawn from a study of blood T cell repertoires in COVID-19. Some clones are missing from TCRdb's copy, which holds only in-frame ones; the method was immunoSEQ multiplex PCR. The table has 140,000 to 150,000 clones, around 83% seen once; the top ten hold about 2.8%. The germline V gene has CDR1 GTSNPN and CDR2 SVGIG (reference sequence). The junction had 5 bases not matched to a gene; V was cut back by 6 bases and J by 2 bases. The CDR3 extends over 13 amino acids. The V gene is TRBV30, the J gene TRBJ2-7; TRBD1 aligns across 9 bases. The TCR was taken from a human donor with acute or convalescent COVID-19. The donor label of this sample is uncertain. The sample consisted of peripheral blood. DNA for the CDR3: TGTGCCTGTATAGGGACAGGGACCTACGAGCAGTACTTC. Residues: CACIGTGTYEQYF.